These T cell receptor beta chains were read from a single sample in a study of cytomegalovirus exposure and HLA in healthy donors. Profiling relied on immunoSEQ multiplex PCR, and the TCRdb table lists in-frame clones only, not all of them. The sample lists some 77,000 clones, about 79% seen once, with approximately 7.2% in the top ten. The specimen was PBMCs. The receptors derive from a woman aged 35 to 49 in good health and CMV-seronegative. Each CDR3 is given without its conserved first and last residue. Fields, in order: CDR3 length, V gene, J gene, CDR3 protein.

12	TRBV7-2	TRBJ1-1	ASSLDRANTEAF
13	TRBV5-1	TRBJ1-5	ASSLEGGKRQPQH
13	TRBV28	TRBJ1-1	ASRNQGLQNTEAF
10	TRBV7-9	TRBJ2-1	ASSKASGGPF
13	TRBV19	TRBJ1-5	ASRADRALNQPQH
12	TRBV5-5	TRBJ1-1	ASSRQALNTEAF
11	TRBV5-6	TRBJ2-5	ASSGTTVETQY
12	TRBV30	TRBJ1-2	AWSPGQGVKGYT
13	TRBV7-3	TRBJ2-1	ASSLTRSSYNEQF
13	TRBV6-6	TRBJ1-4	ASSYGDREGEKLF
13	TRBV6-1	TRBJ1-2	ASSPQGLANYGYT
12	TRBV4-3	TRBJ1-1	ASSQAGGRTEAF
10	TRBV9	TRBJ2-1	ASSVMSNEQF
12	TRBV28	TRBJ2-1	ASSSPVAYNEQF
11	TRBV9	TRBJ2-1	ASSGPAAGEQF
15	TRBV6-4	TRBJ2-7	ASRVGTSGSRSYEQY
14	TRBV10-1	TRBJ2-1	ASSESLGAVYNEQF
12	TRBV28	TRBJ2-3	ASRGGPYTDTQY
11	TRBV29-1	TRBJ1-2	SVKQGGDYGYT
12	TRBV6-1	TRBJ1-1	ASRISGENTEAF
9	TRBV20-1	TRBJ2-1	SALLKNEQF
12	TRBV2	TRBJ1-4	ASQVGEADEKLF
13	TRBV10-1	TRBJ1-4	ASSPGLTRNEKLF
13	TRBV6-5	TRBJ1-5	ASSYDRYSNQPQH
10	TRBV30	TRBJ1-1	AWSVLGGEAF
13	TRBV6-6	TRBJ2-3	ASSYSVAGADTQY
14	TRBV15	TRBJ2-1	ATSKIRDSHYNEQF
14	TRBV29-1	TRBJ2-5	SVEPTRDNTAETQY
12	TRBV7-9	TRBJ2-7	ASSSPGVTYEQY
13	TRBV11-2	TRBJ2-3	ASSLGGTGADTQY
11	TRBV7-3	TRBJ1-1	ASSLVAGAEAF
9	TRBV6-6	TRBJ1-2	ASRDSKGYT
9	TRBV20-1	TRBJ2-1	SADEGTEQF
10	TRBV30	TRBJ1-1	AWSPMNTEAF
12	TRBV5-1	TRBJ1-1	ASSLAGGYTEAF
13	TRBV18	TRBJ2-7	ASSPRQTNSYEQY
17	TRBV18	TRBJ2-5	ASSPRRGVSGRGGETQY
13	TRBV6-4	-	ASSPTSGGAYEQY
12	TRBV4-2	TRBJ1-1	ASSPGQGKTEAF
15	TRBV6-1	TRBJ2-3	ASSDLGRAESTDTQY
11	TRBV5-8	TRBJ2-1	AEAVADYNEQF
14	TRBV5-1	TRBJ1-3	ASSHGTGEAGNTIY
12	TRBV11-2	TRBJ2-2	ASRPQGNTGELF
14	TRBV9	TRBJ2-6	ASSGDRGSGANVLT